Below, 16 T cell receptor beta chains from the same sample are listed, as sequenced in a study of Tregs in tolerant kidney transplant recipients. The repertoire was sequenced with immunoSEQ multiplex PCR; TCRdb's copy has only in-frame clones and lacks some. The data contain just under 20,000 clones, about three fifths of them singletons. No cognate antigen is known for these TCRs. The sequenced sample consisted of Tregs from blood cultured with allogeneic cells. These receptors all come from a human donor in good health.

In its sample, this clone was seen a few times. The rearrangement links TRBV19 to TRBJ2-1; TRBD2 matches 10 bases. V lost 9 bases, J lost 4 bases, and 6 bases stayed unmatched. Germline V gives CDR1 LNHDA, CDR2 SQIVND (reference sequence). CDR3 length equals 14 residues. CDR3 sequence: CASKTSGVYNEQFF. For the CDR3, the DNA is TGTGCCAGCAAAACTAGCGGGGTTTACAATGAGCAGTTCTTC.

The CDR3 loop reads CASSYGPYEQYF. As DNA, the CDR3 is TGCGCCAGCAGTTACGGGCCATACGAGCAGTACTTC. The chain combines TRBV5-1 with TRBJ2-7; no firm D call. Germline CDR1 and CDR2: SGHRS and YFSETQ. V was cut by 5 bases and J by 4 bases, with 10 bases left in between. The CDR3 loop spans 12 amino acids.

The genes are TRBV6-5 and TRBJ2-7; D remains ambiguous. V dropped 8 bases and J dropped 5 bases, with 10 bases sitting between them. The CDR3 extends over 11 amino acids. CDR1 is MNHEY and CDR2 is SVGAGI in the germline V gene. The DNA for the CDR3 is TGTGCCAGCCTGGAACTCCACGAGCAGTACTTC. It codes for CASLELHEQYF.

V and J are TRBV19 and TRBJ2-5, with 10 bases lining up with TRBD2. The J call may be in error: the DNA end matches TRBJ2-7 better. Germline V lookup: CDR1 LNHDA, CDR2 SQIVND (reference sequence). The CDR3 totals 18 residues. For the CDR3, the DNA is TGTGCCAGTAGTCCCGGAATAGCGGGAGGCCGTGGAACCTACGAGCAGTACTTC. Its protein is CASSPGIAGGRGTYEQYF.

This clone was picked up a small number of times. This chain connects TRBV4-2 to TRBJ1-2, with TRBD1 identical over 9 bases. V lost 4 bases and J lost 8; bases outside the gene matches: 20. Per germline, CDR1 LGHNA and CDR2 YNFKEQ. The CDR3 is made up of 18 amino acids. The CDR3 DNA reads as TGTGCCAGCAGCCCCGCGGACAGGGGCGCGGGGGGCATGATGGGCTACACCTTC. As protein: CASSPADRGAGGMMGYTF.

J is TRBJ2-7 and V is TRBV6-6, with 10 bases aligning to TRBD2. The trim removed 1 base at V and 4 bases at J, leaving 4 bases unmatched. CDR3 length: 15 residues. CDR1 is MNHNY and CDR2 is SVGAGI in the germline V gene (reference sequence). CDR3 residues: CASSYLASGSYEQYF. CDR3 DNA: TGTGCCAGCAGTTACTTGGCTAGCGGGAGTTACGAGCAGTACTTC.

The gene calls are TRBV7-9 and TRBJ1-1; no clear D. Trimming stripped 7 bases from V and 3 bases from J, with 9 bases between. The CDR3 runs to 12 residues. In germline, CDR1 is SEHNR, CDR2 FQNEAQ (reference sequence). CDR3 nucleotides: TGTGCCAGCACCCGGAGGGACACTGAAGCTTTCTTT. Translating gives CASTRRDTEAFF.

This clone was observed a handful of times. The V gene is TRBV5-1, the J gene TRBJ2-2, with D perhaps matching TRBD2 (6 bases). There are 16 residues in the CDR3. CDR1 SGHRS and CDR2 YFSETQ come from the germline V gene. V was cut by 1 base and J by 0 bases, with 10 bases left in between. This CDR3 reads CASSLSASANTGELFF. In DNA, the CDR3 is TGCGCCAGCAGCTTGTCGGCTAGCGCGAACACCGGGGAGCTGTTTTTT.

The chain carries TRBV6-6 and TRBJ1-6; perhaps TRBD1 as D (6 bases). This CDR3 has 15 residues. The germline gives CDR1 MNHNY, CDR2 SVGAGI (reference sequence). Trimming cost V 2 bases and J 5 bases, with 10 bases left between them. The CDR3 loop is CASSYPQGNNSPLHF. CDR3 nucleotides: TGTGCCAGCAGTTACCCACAGGGAAATAATTCACCCCTCCACTTT.

This chain joins TRBV27 and TRBJ2-5; possibly TRBD2 for D (5 bases). V was clipped by 1 base and J by 3 bases, with 15 bases between them. The CDR3 loop spans 16 amino acids. Per the germline V gene, CDR1 is MNHEY and CDR2 is SMNVEV (reference sequence). For the CDR3, the DNA is TGTGCCAGCAGTTTATTCGGGGTGGAGACAAAAGAGACCCAGTACTTC. It codes for CASSLFGVETKETQYF.

This chain uses TRBV5-1 with TRBJ2-7; 9 bases line up with TRBD2. The CDR3 has 14 residues. V shed 4 bases and J 6 bases; nucleotides not matched to a gene: 8. CDR1 is SGHRS and CDR2 is YFSETQ in the germline V gene. In DNA, the CDR3 is TGCGCCAGCAGCCTGACTAGCGGCTACGTCGAGCAGTACTTC. This codes for CASSLTSGYVEQYF.

The chain joins TRBV7-2 to TRBJ2-5; weak D call: TRBD2 (5 bases). V was trimmed by 1 base and J by 5 bases, leaving 14 bases between them. Per the germline V gene, CDR1 is SGHTA and CDR2 is FQGNSA. CDR3 length: 15 amino acids. CDR3 coding DNA: TGTGCCAGCAGCTTAGTGGCTAGCTCATATGAGACCCAGTACTTC. Its protein is CASSLVASSYETQYF.

V usage is TRBV7-9 and J usage is TRBJ2-7; 14 nucleotides align to TRBD2. Trimming took 1 base from V and 3 from J; bases not matched to a gene: 2. Germline lookup yields CDR1 SEHNR and CDR2 FQNEAQ (reference sequence). The CDR3 runs 16 residues. CDR3 coding DNA: TGTGCCAGCAGCTTAGGACTAGCGGGAGGGCGCTACGAGCAGTACTTC. Its protein is CASSLGLAGGRYEQYF. Filled out from reference TRBV7-9 and TRBJ2-7, the complete variable domain reads DTGVSQNPRHKITKRGQNVTFRCDPISEHNRLYWYRQTLGQGPEFLTYFQNEAQLEKSRLLSDRFSAERPKGSFSTLEIQRTEQGDSAMYLCASSLGLAGGRYEQYFGPGTRLTVT.

By proportion, this clone is medium-sized. The J gene is TRBJ2-7, the V gene TRBV6-6; the D is unclear. The CDR3 is 13 residues long. Germline CDR1 and CDR2: MNHNY and SVGAGI (reference sequence). The V gene lost 4 bases and the J gene lost 6 bases, with 13 bases spanning the gap. CDR3 DNA: TGTGCCAGCAGTTCCCCCCCCAGTCCCGAGCAGTACTTC. As protein: CASSSPPSPEQYF.

The rearrangement uses TRBV6-5 and TRBJ1-1; the D is unclear. CDR3 length: 14 residues. Per the germline V gene, CDR1 is MNHEY and CDR2 is SVGAGI. V gave up 2 bases and J gave up 7 bases, with 14 bases separating them. The CDR3 bases are TGTGCCAGCAGTTACCGGTACGGGGTACTTGAAGCTTTCTTT. As protein: CASSYRYGVLEAFF.

This clone was seen more than once but under ten times. As DNA, the CDR3 is TGTGCCAGCAGCTTTCAGGCCTTTCCCACAGATACGCAGTATTTT. Encoded protein: CASSFQAFPTDTQYF. The rearrangement joins TRBV7-6 to TRBJ2-3; D not resolved. This CDR3 has 15 residues. Between the trimmed V and J ends, which lost 3 bases and 2 bases, there was a span of 12 bases. The germline CDR1 and CDR2 sequences are SGHVS and FNYEAQ.